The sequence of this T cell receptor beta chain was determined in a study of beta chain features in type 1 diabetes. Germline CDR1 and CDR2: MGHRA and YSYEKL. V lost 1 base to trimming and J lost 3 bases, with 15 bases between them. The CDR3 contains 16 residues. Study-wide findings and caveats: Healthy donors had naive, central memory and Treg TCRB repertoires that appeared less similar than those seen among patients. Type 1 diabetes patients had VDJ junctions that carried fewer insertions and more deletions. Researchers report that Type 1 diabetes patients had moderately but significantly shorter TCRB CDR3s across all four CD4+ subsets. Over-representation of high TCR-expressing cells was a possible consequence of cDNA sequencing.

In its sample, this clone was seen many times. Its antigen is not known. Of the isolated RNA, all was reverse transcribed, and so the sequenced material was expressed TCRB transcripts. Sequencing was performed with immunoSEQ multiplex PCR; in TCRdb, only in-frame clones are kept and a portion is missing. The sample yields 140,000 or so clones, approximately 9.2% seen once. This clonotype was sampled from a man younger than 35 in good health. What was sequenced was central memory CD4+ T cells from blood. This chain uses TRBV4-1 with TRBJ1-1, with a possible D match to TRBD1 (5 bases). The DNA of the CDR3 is TGCGCCAGCAGCCAAGTTGCGGGGGTACGGTACACTGAAGCTTTCTTT. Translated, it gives CASSQVAGVRYTEAFF.